This TCR beta chain emerged from a study of response to subunit inactivated influenza vaccine. Study-level results: Every seasonal influenza vaccination brings in few new T cells, the authors suggested.

Germline trimming cut 6 bases from V and 3 bases from J; bases unmatched to any gene: 14. This CDR3 is built from 16 residues. Germline V CDR1 and CDR2: DFQATT, SNEGSKA (reference sequence). This clonotype came up many times. Its antigen is as yet unknown. TCRdb re-derived calls from the RT-PCR reads in MiXCR, one entry per CDR3 protein. Here the sample spans roughly 500,000 distinct CDR3 sequences, approximately 24% being singletons. The specimen comprised CD4+ T cells sorted from PBMCs, sampled 4 to 6 days after vaccination. The clonotype was recovered from a middle-aged man who received an inactivated influenza vaccine. V usage is TRBV20-1 and J usage is TRBJ2-3; 8 bases fit TRBD2. The CDR3 DNA reads TGCAGTGCAACCCTAAAGGGGGGCGGGAGGACAGATACGCAGTATTTT. It codes for CSATLKGGGRTDTQYF.